One sample yielded the 19 T cell receptor beta chains listed below, sequenced in a study of cytomegalovirus exposure and HLA in healthy donors. With 60 Vbeta and 13 Jbeta primers, the PCR was carried out. Method: immunoSEQ multiplex PCR; TCRdb's copy keeps in-frame clones and lacks some. The data show approximately 240,000 clones, about 89% seen once. Sequencing used PBMCs. The receptors were sampled from a woman aged 18 to 35 in good health and CMV-seronegative.

CDR3 in amino acids: CASSQGGAGDTQYF. The CDR3 DNA follows: TGTGCCAGCAGTCAAGGGGGGGCTGGAGATACGCAGTATTTT. The chain uses TRBV11-3 and TRBJ2-3, with TRBD2 as a possible D gene (7 bases). The CDR3 extends over 14 amino acids. Trimming cost V 6 bases and J 5 bases, with 15 bases left between them. Germline lookup yields CDR1 SGHNT and CDR2 YENEEA.

The chain combines TRBV4-3 with TRBJ2-3, with 14 bases that match TRBD2. Trimming cost V 2 bases and J 0 bases; bases outside gene matches: 13. The CDR3 runs to 21 residues. Germline CDR1 LGHNA, CDR2 YSLEER. The CDR3 loop reads CASSQYTMGLAGEISTDTQYF. For the CDR3, the DNA is TGCGCCAGCAGCCAATATACCATGGGACTAGCGGGGGAAATTAGCACAGATACGCAGTATTTT.

The chain combines TRBV18 with TRBJ2-5, with unresolved D. The germline V gene encodes CDR1 KGHSH and CDR2 LQKENI. The V end was cut by 5 bases, the J end by 1 base, with 11 bases between. The length of the CDR3 is 14 residues. The chain's CDR3 is CASSSFISQETQYF. The CDR3 DNA sequence: TGTGCCAGCTCAAGCTTCATAAGCCAAGAGACCCAGTACTTC.

The rearrangement uses TRBV7-2 and TRBJ1-4; D is ambiguous. The CDR3 extends over 17 amino acids. Germline assignment: CDR1 SGHTA and CDR2 FQGNSA. Between the trimmed V and J ends, which lost 5 bases and 0 bases, there was a span of 16 bases. The CDR3 coding sequence is TGTGCCAGCAGCCCAGGACGGTCGAGGGCAACTAATGAAAAACTGTTTTTT. Its translation: CASSPGRSRATNEKLFF.

The genes are TRBV7-8 and TRBJ1-2, with 7 bases lining up with TRBD1. Losses at the gene ends were 5 bases for V and 1 base for J; bases not matched to a gene: 13. Per germline, CDR1 SGHVS and CDR2 FQNEAQ. The CDR3 runs to 17 residues. CDR3 sequence reads: CASSPKQRGRNNYGYTF. CDR3 DNA sequence: TGTGCCAGCAGCCCCAAGCAAAGGGGGCGGAATAACTATGGCTACACCTTC.

The J gene is TRBJ2-3, the V gene TRBV6-5; 7 positions match TRBD1. Germline CDR1 and CDR2: MNHEY and SVGAGI. The CDR3 length is 14 residues. The J segment lost 2 bases and the V segment lost 6 bases, leaving 5 bases of the junction unmatched. The CDR3 protein is CASRSQGNTDTQYF. The DNA of the CDR3 is TGTGCCAGCAGGTCACAGGGGAACACAGATACGCAGTATTTT.

The V and J genes are TRBV5-1 and TRBJ1-1, with D possibly being TRBD1 (6 bases). Trimming cost V 4 bases and J 4 bases, with 17 bases left between them. Looked up from germline, CDR1 is SGHRS and CDR2 is YFSETQ. The CDR3 extends over 15 amino acids. Here the CDR3 DNA reads TGCGCCAGCAGCCAAGTACAGGGATTCGCCACTGAAGCTTTCTTT. Translating gives CASSQVQGFATEAFF.

This clone was recorded only once. The V and J genes are TRBV5-1 and TRBJ2-3; the match to TRBD1 covers 8 bases. This CDR3 is built from 17 residues. CDR1 is SGHRS and CDR2 is YFSETQ in the germline V gene. Losses at the gene ends were 4 bases for V and 3 bases for J; bases not matched to a gene: 13. The chain's CDR3 is CASSPRTGLFPTDTQYF. The DNA for the CDR3 is TGCGCCAGCAGCCCCAGGACAGGGCTATTCCCGACAGATACGCAGTATTTT.

The V call is TRBV30, the J call TRBJ2-5; D may be TRBD1 (5 bases). Germline loops: CDR1 GTSNPN, CDR2 SVGIG (reference sequence). V lost 4 bases and J 3 bases, leaving 15 bases between the germline ends. The CDR3 loop spans 14 amino acids. This chain's CDR3 is CAWTEDSKEETQYF. As DNA, the CDR3 is TGTGCCTGGACCGAAGACAGCAAGGAAGAGACCCAGTACTTC.

The genes are TRBV27 and TRBJ2-3, with 11 bases that match TRBD2. This CDR3 is built from 15 residues. After removal of 7 bases from V and 2 bases from J, the junction contained 5 bases not matched to a gene. Germline V gene lookup returns CDR1 MNHEY and CDR2 SMNVEV (reference sequence). The CDR3 loop reads CASTEGLAVTDTQYF. In DNA form, the CDR3 reads TGTGCCAGCACCGAGGGACTAGCGGTCACAGATACGCAGTATTTT.

The chain recombines TRBV19 with TRBJ2-6, with D possibly being TRBD2 (6 bases). Germline V lookup: CDR1 LNHDA, CDR2 SQIVND (reference sequence). The CDR3 extends over 16 amino acids. Between the trimmed V and J ends, which lost 4 bases and 6 bases, there was a span of 16 bases. The CDR3 region is CASSTSGENKANVLTF. In DNA form, the CDR3 reads TGTGCCAGTAGTACATCGGGGGAGAATAAGGCCAACGTCCTGACTTTC.

The rearrangement links TRBV4-1 to TRBJ2-1, with 12 positions matching TRBD2. The CDR3 is 17 residues long. Germline-derived CDR1 and CDR2 are MGHRA and YSYEKL. The trim removed 0 bases at V and 8 bases at J, leaving 8 bases unmatched. The CDR3 DNA reads as TGCGCCAGCAGCCAAGATCGTCTAGCGGGGGGGATCTATGAGCAGTTCTTC. Translation gives CASSQDRLAGGIYEQFF.

V is TRBV6-5 and J is TRBJ2-7; possible D gene TRBD2, 5 bases. The V and J ends lost 0 bases and 2 bases respectively, with 11 bases between them. CDR1 and CDR2 from the germline V gene are MNHEY and SVGAGI. The CDR3 sequence is 15 residues long. In nucleotides, the CDR3 is TGTGCCAGCAGTTACTCCCGGGGTCCTACCTACGAGCAGTACTTC. Amino acids: CASSYSRGPTYEQYF.

The chain joins TRBV6-6 to TRBJ2-3, with TRBD2 identical over 8 bases. In germline, CDR1 is MNHNY, CDR2 SVGAGI (reference sequence). The CDR3 is 14 residues long. V trimming: 7 bases; J trimming: 6 bases; junction bases outside the gene matches: 9. The CDR3 loop reads CASTKAGAVDTQYF. The CDR3 nucleotides read TGTGCCAGCACCAAAGCGGGAGCTGTGGATACGCAGTATTTT.

This sequence joins TRBV4-3 and TRBJ2-2; D is uncertain. V was trimmed by 4 bases and J by 3 bases, leaving 6 bases between them. There are 13 residues in the CDR3. CDR1 and CDR2 from the germline V gene are LGHNA and YSLEER. CDR3 in amino acids: CASSPGYTGELFF. The CDR3 nucleotides read TGCGCCAGCAGCCCAGGTTACACCGGGGAGCTGTTTTTT.

V is TRBV5-5 and J is TRBJ2-3, with TRBD2 as a possible D gene (5 bases). Germline V CDR1 and CDR2: SGHKS, YYEKEE (reference sequence). The CDR3 is made up of 14 amino acids. Trimming took off 4 bases at V and 4 bases at J, with 13 bases between the two ends. The CDR3: CASSLLAGPDTQYF. DNA for the CDR3: TGTGCCAGCAGCCTACTGGCGGGTCCAGATACGCAGTATTTT. Full variable domain (missing parts from reference TRBV5-5 and TRBJ2-3): DAGVTQSPTHLIKTRGQQVTLRCSPISGHKSVSWYQQVLGQGPQFIFQYYEKEERGRGNFPDRFSARQFPNYSSELNVNALLLGDSALYLCASSLLAGPDTQYFGPGTRLTVL.

CDR3: CASSLAPGFGHVYTF. The CDR3 DNA reads TGTGCCAGCAGCTTAGCGCCAGGGTTTGGGCATGTCTACACCTTC. The chain recombines TRBV7-2 with TRBJ1-2; D perhaps matches TRBD1 (5 bases). Germline CDR1 and CDR2: SGHTA and FQGNSA. The ends were cut back, 0 bases at V and 10 bases at J, with 18 bases in the middle. The length of the CDR3 is 15 residues.

The chain carries TRBV4-3 and TRBJ2-7, with a tentative D call TRBD2 (6 bases). Germline V gene data show CDR1 as LGHNA and CDR2 as YSLEER. The CDR3 has 15 amino acids. The V end was cut by 0 bases, the J end by 4 bases, with 13 bases between. CDR3 sequence (DNA): TGCGCCAGCAGCCAAGAGCGGGGCCAAGGGTACGAGCAGTACTTC. Its protein is CASSQERGQGYEQYF.

This rearrangement joins TRBV4-2 to TRBJ2-2, with D unclear. The V gene's germline CDR1 is LGHNA and CDR2 YNFKEQ. Trimming cost V 5 bases and J 3 bases, with 16 bases left between them. The CDR3 sequence is 16 residues long. As DNA, the CDR3 is TGTGCCAGCAGCTCCAAAGGTCTAGACCACACCGGGGAGCTGTTTTTT. It yields the protein CASSSKGLDHTGELFF.